Presented here are 17 T cell receptor beta chains from one specimen sequenced in a study of T cell repertoires in cytomegalovirus infection. Using its own MiXCR run on the reads, TCRdb lists one record per CDR3 protein. The sample lists about 260,000 distinct CDR3 sequences, roughly 9% seen once, with approximately 15% in the top ten. Material: PBMCs. The receptor source for this set is a human donor in good health (CMV status not recorded). Some clones in this sample may be carry-over from other donors' samples.

In its sample, this clonotype was seen a few times. Here the CDR3 DNA reads TGTGCCAGCAGTTACTCTCAAAGGACTACCTACGAGCAGTACTTC. As protein: CASSYSQRTTYEQYF. The V call is TRBV6-2 or TRBV6-3, the J call TRBJ2-7, with a tentative D call TRBD2 (6 bases). The ends were cut back, 0 bases at V and 2 bases at J, with 11 bases in the middle. CDR3 length equals 15 residues. Germline V lookup: CDR1 MNHEY, CDR2 SVGEGT.

Ten or more counts support this clonotype. V is TRBV7-8 and J is TRBJ2-3; D is undetermined. Germline loops: CDR1 SGHVS, CDR2 FQNEAQ. The CDR3 has 13 amino acids. Between the trimmed V and J ends, which lost 1 base and 2 bases, there was a span of 4 bases. The CDR3 bases are TGTGCCAGCAGCTTAGTCCTCACAGATACGCAGTATTTT. Protein product: CASSLVLTDTQYF.

This clonotype was seen more than once but under ten times. The chain uses TRBV3-1 and TRBJ2-3; 8 bases match TRBD2. CDR1 and CDR2 from the germline V gene are LGHDT and YNNKEL (reference sequence). Trimming cost V 4 bases and J 2 bases; bases outside gene matches: 5. The length of the CDR3 is 15 residues. The CDR3, as DNA: TGTGCCAGCAGCCTCCGAGCGGGGGTCACAGATACGCAGTATTTT. Protein: CASSLRAGVTDTQYF.

There are many counts of this clonotype. This chain links TRBV7-8 with TRBJ2-7; D is possibly TRBD1 (7 bases). Germline CDR1 reads SGHVS; CDR2 reads FQNEAQ. There are 16 residues in the CDR3. The V end lost 0 bases, the J end lost 3 bases, and 15 bases lay between the germline ends. CDR3 region: CASSLAGRRDSYEQYF. CDR3 DNA: TGTGCCAGCAGCTTAGCCGGAAGGAGGGACAGCTACGAGCAGTACTTC.

At least ten counts were recorded for this clonotype. The chain links TRBV30 to TRBJ2-1, with TRBD2 matching over 11 bases. The J segment lost 4 bases and the V segment lost 3 bases, leaving 5 bases of the junction unmatched. Germline V lookup: CDR1 GTSNPN, CDR2 SVGIG (reference sequence). The length of the CDR3 is 15 residues. DNA for the CDR3: TGTGCCTGGAGAACTAGCGGGGGCCATTACAATGAGCAGTTCTTC. Translating gives CAWRTSGGHYNEQFF. Based on the CDR3 plus reference TRBV30 and TRBJ2-1, the full variable domain is SQTIHQWPATLVQPVGSPLSLECTVEGTSNPNLYWYRQAAGRGLQLLFYSVGIGQISSEVPQNLSASRPQDRQFILSSKKLLLSDSGFYLCAWRTSGGHYNEQFFGPGTRLTVL.

V usage is TRBV12-3 or TRBV12-4 and J usage is TRBJ1-4, with TRBD1 as a possible D gene (6 bases). Trimming removed 5 bases from V and 0 bases from J, with 19 bases in between. The CDR3 loop spans 18 amino acids. CDR3 DNA: TGTGCCAGCAGTGGGGGCGGACAGAGACTTGCAACTAATGAAAAACTGTTTTTT. Its protein is CASSGGGQRLATNEKLFF.

This clonotype showed up just a few times. The V gene is TRBV7-9, the J gene TRBJ1-6, with 10 bases that match TRBD1. This CDR3 comprises 14 residues. Germline loops: CDR1 SEHNR, CDR2 FQNEAQ (reference sequence). After removal of 5 bases from V and 9 bases from J, the junction contained 4 bases not matched to a gene. For the CDR3, the DNA is TGTGCCAGCAGCGGGACAGGGGTAGGTTCACCCCTCCACTTT. Protein product: CASSGTGVGSPLHF.

This clonotype was detected ten times or more. This chain connects TRBV7-2 to TRBJ2-2; the match to TRBD1 covers 10 bases. Losses at the gene ends were 3 bases for V and 4 bases for J; bases not matched to a gene: 2. CDR3 length equals 15 residues. The germline gives CDR1 SGHTA, CDR2 FQGNSA. This CDR3 is CASSLRDRGTGELFF. For the CDR3, the DNA is TGTGCCAGCAGCTTGCGGGACAGGGGCACCGGGGAGCTGTTTTTT.

This clonotype has at least ten counts. The chain combines TRBV12-5 with TRBJ2-2; 9 bases are a match to TRBD1. J lost 2 bases, V lost 2 bases, and 9 bases had no gene match. Germline lookup yields CDR1 LGHNT and CDR2 FRNRAP. The CDR3 runs to 18 residues. The CDR3, as DNA: TGTGCTAGTGGTTTGAGGTTTTGGACAGGGGCCAACACCGGGGAGCTGTTTTTT. Its translation: CASGLRFWTGANTGELFF. The complete variable domain, with remaining parts taken from reference TRBV12-5 and TRBJ2-2, reads DARVTQTPRHKVTEMGQEVTMRCQPILGHNTVFWYRQTMMQGLELLAYFRNRAPLDDSGMPKDRFSAEMPDATLATLKIQPSEPRDSAVYFCASGLRFWTGANTGELFFGEGSRLTVL.

This clonotype occurred many times. The V call is TRBV11-2, the J call TRBJ1-1; D unresolved. Looked up from germline, CDR1 is SGHAT and CDR2 is FQNNGV. The CDR3 contains 13 residues. Trimming stripped 2 bases from V and 6 bases from J, with 10 bases between. Written as DNA, the CDR3 is TGTGCCAGCAGCTTAAAAGGGTGGGCTGAAGCTTTCTTT. Translated, it gives CASSLKGWAEAFF.

This clonotype was seen repeatedly, ten times or more. V and J are TRBV6-2 or TRBV6-3 and TRBJ1-2, with 12 bases aligning to TRBD1. The trim removed 6 bases at V and 7 bases at J, leaving 9 bases unmatched. The CDR3 has 15 residues. CDR1 and CDR2 (germline): MNHEY, SVGEGT. The CDR3 DNA follows: TGTGCCAGCAGATACCCGGGACAGGGGGCCGGTGGCTACACCTTC. Translated: CASRYPGQGAGGYTF.

This clonotype was counted many times. The rearrangement joins TRBV7-9 to TRBJ2-2, with TRBD2 matching over 8 bases. J lost 1 base, V lost 5 bases, and 9 bases had no gene match. Germline CDR1 is SEHNR and CDR2 is FQNEAQ (reference sequence). The CDR3 totals 17 residues. In DNA, the CDR3 is TGTGCCAGCAGCCCCCGCGCCCTAGCGGGGAACACCGGGGAGCTGTTTTTT. Translated, it gives CASSPRALAGNTGELFF.

This clonotype was found many times. The chain combines TRBV6-5 with TRBJ2-4, with 13 nucleotides matching TRBD2. With V trimmed by 5 bases and J by 5 bases, 6 bases remained unmatched. Germline CDR1 and CDR2: MNHEY and SVGAGI. The CDR3 consists of 16 residues. The CDR3 region has the DNA TGTGCCAGCAGTCCGAGACTAGCGGGAGGACAAAACATTCAGTACTTC. Encoded protein: CASSPRLAGGQNIQYF.

The V and J genes are TRBV5-6 and TRBJ1-5; D perhaps matches TRBD1 (6 bases). The CDR3 runs 14 residues. Germline V gives CDR1 SGHDT, CDR2 YYEEEE. Between the trimmed V and J ends, which lost 1 base and 6 bases, there was a span of 11 bases. CDR3 bases: TGTGCCAGCAGCTTGCGGGGGGGCATTCAGCCCCAGCATTTT. Protein product: CASSLRGGIQPQHF.

In its sample, this clonotype was seen many times. The genes are TRBV28 and TRBJ1-2, with D hard to call. Trimming shortened V by 6 bases and J by 8 bases, and 16 bases separated the two germline ends. CDR3 size: 13 residues. Germline values: CDR1 MDHEN, CDR2 SYDVKM. The CDR3 bases are TGTGCCAGCAGCCCACCGGGATATAGGGGCTACACCTTC. It translates to CASSPPGYRGYTF.

The V gene is TRBV29-1, the J gene TRBJ2-5, with TRBD1 as a possible D gene (5 bases). The V gene's germline CDR1 is SQVTM and CDR2 ANQGSEA. The CDR3 is made up of 13 amino acids. Trimming left V 4 bases short and J 1 base short, with 10 bases between. The CDR3 DNA reads TGCAGCGTTGGCCCCCAGGGCCAAGAGACCCAGTACTTC. This codes for CSVGPQGQETQYF.

Only a few counts were recorded for this clonotype. This chain uses TRBV6-4 with TRBJ2-1; D gene uncertain. This CDR3 has 14 amino acids. Germline V CDR1 and CDR2: MRHNA, SNTAGT. The ends were cut back, 5 bases at V and 12 bases at J, with 20 bases in the middle. The CDR3 DNA is TGTGCCAGCAGTTCTACCCACACGGCGAGTGGGCAGTTCTTC. Amino acid sequence: CASSSTHTASGQFF.